This is a list of T cell receptor beta chains from one sample in a study of spatial heterogeneity in lung cancer. Via MiXCR, TCRdb re-called the 5' RACE reads, giving one row per CDR3 protein. The data contain 39,000 or so distinct CDR3 sequences, around 7.2% of them singletons. Specimen: PBMCs, collected at surgery. Every receptor here comes from a male donor with early-stage non-small cell lung cancer. Each CDR3 is given with its conserved first and last residue. The order of the fields is clone size, D gene, J gene, V gene, CDR3 length, CDR3 DNA, CDR3 protein. A D gene is named only where the DNA matches it firmly. Only part of the rows carry a size: once, few, many, or a class if the clone is expanded.

size: .; D: .; J: TRBJ2-5; V: TRBV29-1; length: 13; DNA: TGCAGCGTTGAAGGGGGGCAGGAAGAGACCCAGTACTTC; CDR3: CSVEGGQEETQYF
size: many; D: TRBD2; J: TRBJ2-3; V: TRBV3-1; length: 16; DNA: TGTGCCAGCAGCCAAGAGGCGGGAGGGTTTGCGGATACGCAGTATTTT; CDR3: CASSQEAGGFADTQYF
size: many; D: TRBD2; J: TRBJ2-3; V: TRBV11-2; length: 14; DNA: TGTGCCAGCACCCTAGCGGAGGGGACGAATACGCAGTATTTT; CDR3: CASTLAEGTNTQYF
size: many; D: .; J: TRBJ2-1; V: TRBV29-1; length: 14; DNA: TGCAGCGTTGAAGACGTGGCCGTCATCAATGAGCAGTTCTTC; CDR3: CSVEDVAVINEQFF
size: .; D: TRBD1; J: TRBJ1-6; V: TRBV20-1; length: 15; DNA: TGCAGTGCTCCCGGGACAGGGGTCTATAATTCACCCCTCCACTTT; CDR3: CSAPGTGVYNSPLHF
size: many; D: .; J: TRBJ1-6; V: TRBV6-5; length: 13; DNA: TGTGCTTCTCACCGAGAGTATAATTCACCCCTCCACTTT; CDR3: CASHREYNSPLHF
size: medium-sized; D: .; J: TRBJ2-2; V: TRBV6-5; length: 14; DNA: TGTGCCAGCAGTTACTCGATCGCTACCGGGGAGCTGTTTTTT; CDR3: CASSYSIATGELFF
size: many; D: TRBD1; J: TRBJ1-1; V: TRBV19; length: 13; DNA: TGTGCCACCTCGGGACAGGTGAACACTGAAGCTTTCTTT; CDR3: CATSGQVNTEAFF
size: few; D: .; J: TRBJ2-1; V: TRBV7-2; length: 16; DNA: TGTGCCAGCAGCTTAGAGTCGGCTAGCTGGAGAAATGAGCAGTTCTTC; CDR3: CASSLESASWRNEQFF
size: many; D: TRBD1; J: TRBJ1-2; V: TRBV29-1; length: 13; DNA: TGCAGCGCCGAGGGGACAGGGCGTGATGGCTACACCTTC; CDR3: CSAEGTGRDGYTF
size: .; D: TRBD2; J: TRBJ2-5; V: TRBV9; length: 13; DNA: TGTGCCAGCAACGGGGGGGTCCAAGAGACCCAGTACTTC; CDR3: CASNGGVQETQYF
size: many; D: .; J: TRBJ2-6; V: TRBV6-6; length: 16; DNA: TGTGCCAGCAGTTACTCGGGGAGGACTGGGGCCAACGTCCTGACTTTC; CDR3: CASSYSGRTGANVLTF
size: many; D: TRBD1; J: TRBJ1-5; V: TRBV6-1; length: 15; DNA: TGTGCCAGCAGTGGGCCAGGGGGCGCGTCCCAGCCCCAGCATTTT; CDR3: CASSGPGGASQPQHF
size: many; D: .; J: TRBJ1-5; V: TRBV18; length: 15; DNA: TGTGCCAGCTCACCAAATGGACAGCTTTATCAGCCCCAGCATTTT; CDR3: CASSPNGQLYQPQHF
size: .; D: .; J: TRBJ1-6; V: TRBV3-1; length: 13; DNA: TGTGCCAGCAGCCAAGAAGAGGGGTCACCCCTCCACTTT; CDR3: CASSQEEGSPLHF
size: many; D: .; J: TRBJ2-7; V: TRBV7-3; length: 15; DNA: TGTGCCAGCAGCCCCGGGGGGACAGGAGCCTACGAGCAGTACTTC; CDR3: CASSPGGTGAYEQYF
size: large; D: .; J: TRBJ1-2; V: TRBV4-1; length: 14; DNA: TGCGCCAGCAGCCGAGCCGGAGGGAACTATGGCTACACCTTC; CDR3: CASSRAGGNYGYTF
size: few; D: .; J: TRBJ1-1; V: TRBV20-1; length: 12; DNA: TGCAGTGCTACCGCTATGAACACTGAAGCTTTCTTT; CDR3: CSATAMNTEAFF
size: .; D: .; J: TRBJ2-5; V: TRBV7-2; length: 14; DNA: TGTGCCAGCAGCTTAGGGCGCACGCAAGAGACCCAGTACTTC; CDR3: CASSLGRTQETQYF
size: .; D: .; J: TRBJ1-2; V: TRBV21-1; length: 14; DNA: TGTGCCAGCAGGCGGGACAGGATTAACTATGGCTACACCTTC; CDR3: CASRRDRINYGYTF
size: many; D: .; J: TRBJ1-2; V: TRBV7-9; length: 14; DNA: TGTGCCAGCAGTCTAGGACTTACGGGCTATGGCTACACCTTC; CDR3: CASSLGLTGYGYTF
size: .; D: TRBD2; J: TRBJ2-1; V: TRBV7-8; length: 16; DNA: TGTGCCAGCAGCCGCCGGAGACTAGCGGGAGACAATGAGCAGTTCTTC; CDR3: CASSRRRLAGDNEQFF
size: .; D: TRBD1; J: TRBJ1-5; V: TRBV12-3/TRBV12-4; length: 15; DNA: TGTGCCAGCAGGGGCGGGACAGCTAGCAATCAGCCCCAGCATTTT; CDR3: CASRGGTASNQPQHF
size: many; D: TRBD1; J: TRBJ2-5; V: TRBV7-2; length: 15; DNA: TGTGCCAGCAGCCCCCGAAGACAGGGCTCAGGGACCCAGTACTTC; CDR3: CASSPRRQGSGTQYF
size: .; D: TRBD2; J: TRBJ2-1; V: TRBV2; length: 15; DNA: TGTGCCAGTAAGAAAGTGAGGGAGGGAGACAATGAGCAGTTCTTC; CDR3: CASKKVREGDNEQFF
size: many; D: .; J: TRBJ2-2; V: TRBV20-1; length: 14; DNA: TGCAGTGCTAGAGAGCCAGGGAACACCGGGGAGCTGTTTTTT; CDR3: CSAREPGNTGELFF
size: few; D: TRBD2; J: TRBJ2-1; V: TRBV20-1; length: 15; DNA: TGCAGTGCTAAAGGAGCGGGAAACTACCACAATGAGCAGTTCTTC; CDR3: CSAKGAGNYHNEQFF
size: many; D: TRBD1; J: TRBJ1-1; V: TRBV2; length: 16; DNA: TGTGCCAGCGTAAGACCCGGACAGGCTCTAAACACTGAAGCTTTCTTT; CDR3: CASVRPGQALNTEAFF
size: few; D: TRBD1; J: TRBJ2-2; V: TRBV6-6; length: 16; DNA: TGTGCCAGCAGTAACCCGGGACAGGGTAGAACCGGGGAGCTGTTTTTT; CDR3: CASSNPGQGRTGELFF
size: many; D: .; J: TRBJ1-1; V: TRBV12-3/TRBV12-4; length: 16; DNA: TGTGCCAGCAGTTTAGCGGGGGACATTCTGAACACTGAAGCTTTCTTT; CDR3: CASSLAGDILNTEAFF
size: .; D: .; J: TRBJ2-1; V: TRBV11-1; length: 14; DNA: TGTGCCAGCAGCTGGAGGGGGAATCACAATGAGCAGTTCTTC; CDR3: CASSWRGNHNEQFF
size: .; D: .; J: TRBJ2-5; V: TRBV19; length: 11; DNA: TGTGCCAGTAGTATCCGAGAGACCCAGTACTTC; CDR3: CASSIRETQYF
size: many; D: .; J: TRBJ2-2; V: TRBV24-1; length: 16; DNA: TGTGCCACCAGTGATTTTAGGGGTTCGCTTACCGGGGAGCTGTTTTTT; CDR3: CATSDFRGSLTGELFF
size: many; D: .; J: TRBJ1-3; V: TRBV7-9; length: 14; DNA: TGTGCCAGCAGCTTAGACTTCTCTGGAAACACCATATATTTT; CDR3: CASSLDFSGNTIYF
size: many; D: .; J: TRBJ1-4; V: TRBV6-2/TRBV6-3; length: 17; DNA: TGTGCCAGCAGAAAATGGGGGCTCGGCGGAAATGGAGAAAAACTGTTTTTT; CDR3: CASRKWGLGGNGEKLFF
size: many; D: TRBD1; J: TRBJ2-1; V: TRBV7-2; length: 15; DNA: TGTGCCAGCAGCTTAGAGGGGACAGCGAGCAATGAGCAGTTCTTC; CDR3: CASSLEGTASNEQFF
size: many; D: .; J: TRBJ1-5; V: TRBV6-8; length: 13; DNA: TGTGCCAGCAGTTACATTACTAATCAGCCCCAGCATTTT; CDR3: CASSYITNQPQHF
size: few; D: .; J: TRBJ2-3; V: TRBV2; length: 14; DNA: TGTGCCAGCAGGGGGGGGACATCCACAGATACGCAGTATTTT; CDR3: CASRGGTSTDTQYF
size: few; D: .; J: TRBJ2-1; V: TRBV21-1; length: 13; DNA: TGTGCCAGCAGCGCAATAATGAACAATGAGCAGTTCTTC; CDR3: CASSAIMNNEQFF
size: few; D: TRBD2; J: TRBJ2-2; V: TRBV6-5; length: 17; DNA: TGTGCCAGCAACGGACTAGCGGTTAGCCTGAACACCGGGGAGCTGTTTTTT; CDR3: CASNGLAVSLNTGELFF
size: few; D: TRBD1; J: TRBJ1-2; V: TRBV15; length: 15; DNA: TGTGCCACCAGCAGGCCAGGACAGGGGGCTTATGGCTACACCTTC; CDR3: CATSRPGQGAYGYTF
size: .; D: .; J: TRBJ2-3; V: TRBV18; length: 16; DNA: TGTGCCAGCTCACCACCGGAGGGGACTAGCACAGATACGCAGTATTTT; CDR3: CASSPPEGTSTDTQYF
size: many; D: .; J: TRBJ1-5; V: TRBV6-2/TRBV6-3; length: 14; DNA: TGTGCCAGCAGCCCAGCGGGGGCCTCTCAGCCCCAGCATTTT; CDR3: CASSPAGASQPQHF
size: many; D: .; J: TRBJ2-2; V: TRBV20-1; length: 14; DNA: TGCAGTGCTAGAGCCAGCCCGACTACCGGGGAGCTGTTTTTT; CDR3: CSARASPTTGELFF
size: many; D: TRBD2; J: TRBJ2-1; V: TRBV6-2/TRBV6-3; length: 15; DNA: TGTGCCAGCAGTTATAGCGGGAGCTCCTACAATGAGCAGTTCTTC; CDR3: CASSYSGSSYNEQFF
size: .; D: TRBD2; J: TRBJ2-3; V: TRBV2; length: 15; DNA: TGTGCCAGCGGCGGTAGCGGGATTAGCACAGATACGCAGTATTTT; CDR3: CASGGSGISTDTQYF
size: many; D: .; J: TRBJ2-5; V: TRBV4-2; length: 14; DNA: TGTGCCAGCAGCCAAGAAATCGAGCAGGGGACCCAGTACTTC; CDR3: CASSQEIEQGTQYF
size: many; D: .; J: TRBJ2-5; V: TRBV7-3; length: 13; DNA: TGTGCCAGCAGCTTACAAAGGGCAGAGACCCAGTACTTC; CDR3: CASSLQRAETQYF
size: many; D: .; J: TRBJ2-5; V: TRBV7-2; length: 13; DNA: TGTGCCAGCAGCGAGCTTAGTTCAAAGACCCAGTACTTC; CDR3: CASSELSSKTQYF
size: few; D: .; J: TRBJ1-1; V: TRBV2; length: 13; DNA: TGTGCCAGCAAAGTCACAGGGAACACTGAAGCTTTCTTT; CDR3: CASKVTGNTEAFF
size: many; D: .; J: TRBJ2-6; V: TRBV20-1; length: 13; DNA: TGCAGTGCCCCCGTCGGTGGGGCCAACGTCCTGACTTTC; CDR3: CSAPVGGANVLTF
size: .; D: .; J: TRBJ2-3; V: TRBV14; length: 13; DNA: TGTGCCAGCAGCCAAGTACGGGCAGATACGCAGTATTTT; CDR3: CASSQVRADTQYF
size: many; D: .; J: TRBJ2-2; V: TRBV11-2; length: 16; DNA: TGTGCCAGCAGCCAGGGGCTAGCGGCGAACACCGGGGAGCTGTTTTTT; CDR3: CASSQGLAANTGELFF
size: many; D: .; J: TRBJ1-5; V: TRBV6-2/TRBV6-3; length: 15; DNA: TGTGCCAGCAGTGGGGACCCTGGAAACAATCAGCCCCAGCATTTT; CDR3: CASSGDPGNNQPQHF
size: .; D: TRBD1; J: TRBJ1-3; V: TRBV4-1; length: 16; DNA: TGCGCCAGCAGCGCGGGACAGCGCAGCTCTGGAAACACCATATATTTT; CDR3: CASSAGQRSSGNTIYF
size: few; D: .; J: TRBJ1-2; V: TRBV7-9; length: 15; DNA: TGTGCCAGCAGCCTATTGACAGTATACAACTATGGCTACACCTTC; CDR3: CASSLLTVYNYGYTF
size: few; D: TRBD2; J: TRBJ2-1; V: TRBV4-2; length: 17; DNA: TGTGCCAGCAGCCAAGATCCTAGCGGGGGGGGTTACAATGAGCAGTTCTTC; CDR3: CASSQDPSGGGYNEQFF
size: .; D: .; J: TRBJ2-4; V: TRBV6-1; length: 14; DNA: TGTGCCAGCGACGTGGGGATAGCCAAAAACATTCAGTACTTC; CDR3: CASDVGIAKNIQYF
size: few; D: TRBD1; J: TRBJ1-6; V: TRBV2; length: 13; DNA: TGTGCCAGCAACAACAGGGGGAATTCACCCCTCCACTTT; CDR3: CASNNRGNSPLHF
size: many; D: .; J: TRBJ2-5; V: TRBV29-1; length: 12; DNA: TGCAGCGCCCGGGGGTACGGAGAGACCCAGTACTTC; CDR3: CSARGYGETQYF